This note documents a single T cell receptor (beta chain) sequence. Its antigen is unidentified. Trimming cost V 4 bases and J 4 bases; bases outside gene matches: 5. This CDR3 has 14 amino acids. Germline loops: CDR1 SGDLS, CDR2 YYNGEE. Sequencing used immunoSEQ multiplex PCR; TCRdb keeps in-frame clones, though not all of them. The sample includes roughly 12,000 clones, roughly 69% of them seen just once. Unstimulated PBMCs were sorted into CD3+CD4+ and CD3+CD8+ populations. This record comes from a study of T cell clones after liver transplantation. Study-level points and caveats: These preliminary findings come from unstandardized post-transplant sampling times.

This sequence originates from a human patient who received a liver transplant. Some T cells could come from the graft donor. This rearrangement joins TRBV9 to TRBJ2-3; 8 nucleotides align to TRBD1. Specimen: CD8+ T cells from blood, collected at the 22-month timepoint. The CDR3 bases are TGTGCCAGCAGCCGCGGACAGGGACCAGATACGCAGTATTTT. Amino acids: CASSRGQGPDTQYF.